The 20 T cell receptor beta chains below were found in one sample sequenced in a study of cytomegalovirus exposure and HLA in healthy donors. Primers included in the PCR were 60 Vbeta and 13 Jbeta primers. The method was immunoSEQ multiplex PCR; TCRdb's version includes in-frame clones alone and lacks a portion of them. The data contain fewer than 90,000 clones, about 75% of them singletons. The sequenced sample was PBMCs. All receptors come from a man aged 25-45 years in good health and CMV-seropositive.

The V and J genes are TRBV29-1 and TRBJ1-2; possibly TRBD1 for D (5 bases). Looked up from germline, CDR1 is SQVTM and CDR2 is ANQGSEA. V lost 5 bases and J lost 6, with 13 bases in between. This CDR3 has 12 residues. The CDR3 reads CSVHQGWDGYTF. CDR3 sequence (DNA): TGCAGCGTTCATCAGGGATGGGATGGCTACACCTTC.

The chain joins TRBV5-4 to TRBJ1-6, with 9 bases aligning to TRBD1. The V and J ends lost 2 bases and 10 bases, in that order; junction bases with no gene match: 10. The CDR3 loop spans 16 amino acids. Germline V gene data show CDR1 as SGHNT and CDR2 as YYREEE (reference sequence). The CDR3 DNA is TGTGCCAGCAGCTTATGGACCGGGACAGGGACCTCACCCCTCCACTTT. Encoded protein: CASSLWTGTGTSPLHF.

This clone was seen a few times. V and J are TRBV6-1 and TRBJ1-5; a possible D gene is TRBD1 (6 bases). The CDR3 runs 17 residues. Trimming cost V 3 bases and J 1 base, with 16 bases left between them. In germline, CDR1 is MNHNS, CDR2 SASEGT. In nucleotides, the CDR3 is TGTGCCAGCAGTGACGACAGGAGTTGGGTAAGCAATCAGCCCCAGCATTTT. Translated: CASSDDRSWVSNQPQHF.

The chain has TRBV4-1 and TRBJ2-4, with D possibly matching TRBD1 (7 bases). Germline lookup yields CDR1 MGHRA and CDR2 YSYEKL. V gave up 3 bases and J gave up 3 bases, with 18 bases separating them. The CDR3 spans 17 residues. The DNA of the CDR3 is TGCGCCAGCAGCCAGCAATCTTCGGGGGACAGCAAAAACATTCAGTACTTC. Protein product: CASSQQSSGDSKNIQYF.

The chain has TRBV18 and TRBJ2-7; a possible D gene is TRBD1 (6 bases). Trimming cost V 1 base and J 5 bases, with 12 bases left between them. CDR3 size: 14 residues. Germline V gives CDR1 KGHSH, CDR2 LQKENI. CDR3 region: CASSPLGRGNEQYF. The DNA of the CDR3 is TGTGCCAGCTCACCACTGGGCAGGGGCAACGAGCAGTACTTC.

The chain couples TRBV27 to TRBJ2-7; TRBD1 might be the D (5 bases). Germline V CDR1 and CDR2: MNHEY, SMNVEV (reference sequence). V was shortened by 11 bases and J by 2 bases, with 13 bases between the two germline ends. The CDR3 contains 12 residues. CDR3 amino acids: CAVGRVAYEQYF. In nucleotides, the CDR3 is TGTGCCGTCGGCAGGGTGGCCTACGAGCAGTACTTC.

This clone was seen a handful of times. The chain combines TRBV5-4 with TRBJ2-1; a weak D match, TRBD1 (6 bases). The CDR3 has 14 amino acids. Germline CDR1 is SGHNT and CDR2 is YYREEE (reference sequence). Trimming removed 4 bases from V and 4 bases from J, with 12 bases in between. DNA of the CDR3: TGTGCCAGCAGCGACCTGGGGGCTTACAATGAGCAGTTCTTC. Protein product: CASSDLGAYNEQFF.

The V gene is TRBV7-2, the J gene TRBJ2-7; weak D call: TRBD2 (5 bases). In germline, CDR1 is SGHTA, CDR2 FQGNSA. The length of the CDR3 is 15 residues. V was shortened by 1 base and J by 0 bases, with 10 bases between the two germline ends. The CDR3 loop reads CASSLVGGPSYEQYF. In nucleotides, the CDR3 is TGTGCCAGCAGCTTAGTAGGCGGGCCCTCCTACGAGCAGTACTTC.

Here the CDR3 reads CASSMSTDYGYTF. The CDR3 DNA reads TGTGCCAGTAGTATGTCGACAGACTATGGCTACACCTTC. The chain combines TRBV19 with TRBJ1-2, with D maybe TRBD1 (5 bases). In germline, CDR1 is LNHDA, CDR2 SQIVND (reference sequence). Trimming cost V 3 bases and J 3 bases, with 8 bases left between them. This CDR3 has 13 residues.

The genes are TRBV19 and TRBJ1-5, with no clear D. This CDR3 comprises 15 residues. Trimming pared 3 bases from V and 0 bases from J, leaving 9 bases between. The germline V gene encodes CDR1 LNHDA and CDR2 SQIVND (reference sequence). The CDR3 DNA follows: TGTGCCAGTAGTATGAGCACCCATAGCAATCAGCCCCAGCATTTT. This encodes CASSMSTHSNQPQHF.

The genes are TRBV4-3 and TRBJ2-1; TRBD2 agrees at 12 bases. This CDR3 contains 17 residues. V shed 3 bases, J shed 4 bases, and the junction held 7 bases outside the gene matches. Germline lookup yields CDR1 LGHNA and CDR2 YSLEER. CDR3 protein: CASSQELAGGLYNEQFF. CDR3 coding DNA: TGCGCCAGCAGCCAGGAGCTAGCGGGGGGGTTGTACAATGAGCAGTTCTTC.

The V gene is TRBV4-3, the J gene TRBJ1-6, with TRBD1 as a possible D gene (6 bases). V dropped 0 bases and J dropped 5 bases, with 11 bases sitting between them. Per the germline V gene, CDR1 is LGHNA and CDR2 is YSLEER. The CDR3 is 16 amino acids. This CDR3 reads CASSQDRGANNSPLHF. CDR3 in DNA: TGCGCCAGCAGCCAAGATCGGGGGGCCAATAATTCACCCCTCCACTTT.

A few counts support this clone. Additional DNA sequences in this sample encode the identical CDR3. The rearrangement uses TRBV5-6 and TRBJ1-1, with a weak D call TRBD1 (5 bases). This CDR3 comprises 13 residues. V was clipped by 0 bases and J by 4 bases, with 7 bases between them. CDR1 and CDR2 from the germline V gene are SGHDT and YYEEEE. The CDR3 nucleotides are TGTGCCAGCAGCTTGGGGGGGGTCACTGAAGCTTTCTTT. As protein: CASSLGGVTEAFF.

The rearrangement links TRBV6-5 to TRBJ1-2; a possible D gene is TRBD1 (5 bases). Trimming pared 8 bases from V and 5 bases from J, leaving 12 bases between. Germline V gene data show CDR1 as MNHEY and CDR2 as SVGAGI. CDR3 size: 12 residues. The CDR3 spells CASGKRGYGYTF. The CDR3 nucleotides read TGTGCCAGCGGGAAAAGGGGATATGGCTACACCTTC.

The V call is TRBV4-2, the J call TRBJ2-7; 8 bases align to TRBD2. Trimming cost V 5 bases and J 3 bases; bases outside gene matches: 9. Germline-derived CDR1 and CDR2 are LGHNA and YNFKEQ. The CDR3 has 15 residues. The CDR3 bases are TGTGCCAGCAGCTATAGCGGGGAGAACGGCTACGAGCAGTACTTC. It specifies CASSYSGENGYEQYF.

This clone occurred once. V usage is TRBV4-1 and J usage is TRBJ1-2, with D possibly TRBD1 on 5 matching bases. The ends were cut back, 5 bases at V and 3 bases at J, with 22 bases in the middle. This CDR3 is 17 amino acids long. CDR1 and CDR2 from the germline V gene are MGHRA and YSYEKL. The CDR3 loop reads CASSSGGVKAADYGYTF. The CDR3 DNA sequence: TGCGCCAGCAGCTCGGGGGGGGTAAAGGCCGCAGACTATGGCTACACCTTC.

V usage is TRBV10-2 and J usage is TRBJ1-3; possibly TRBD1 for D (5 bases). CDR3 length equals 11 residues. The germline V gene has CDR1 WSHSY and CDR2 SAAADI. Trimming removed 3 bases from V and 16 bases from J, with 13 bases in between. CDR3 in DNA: TGCGCCAGCAGTGATGGTTACAGGCGGTATTTT. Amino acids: CASSDGYRRYF.

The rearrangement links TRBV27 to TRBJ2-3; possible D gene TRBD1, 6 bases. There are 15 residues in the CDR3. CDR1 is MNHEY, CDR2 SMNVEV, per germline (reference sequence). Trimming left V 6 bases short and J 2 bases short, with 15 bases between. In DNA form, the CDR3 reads TGTGCCAGCAGCGGGGACAAACTAGTCACAGATACGCAGTATTTT. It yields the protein CASSGDKLVTDTQYF.

In nucleotides, the CDR3 is TGTGCCAGTAGTATAGATCAAACTTCGGGGGGCTACACCTTC. Its protein is CASSIDQTSGGYTF. V is TRBV19 and J is TRBJ1-2; no definite D call. The CDR3 length is 14 residues. The germline CDR1 and CDR2 sequences are LNHDA and SQIVND (reference sequence). Trimming stripped 0 bases from V and 8 bases from J, with 13 bases between.

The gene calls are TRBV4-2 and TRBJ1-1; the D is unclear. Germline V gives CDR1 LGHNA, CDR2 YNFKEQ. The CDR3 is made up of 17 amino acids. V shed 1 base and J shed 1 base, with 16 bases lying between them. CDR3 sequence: CASSQVLAQAQNTEAFF. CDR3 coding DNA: TGTGCCAGCAGCCAAGTTTTGGCTCAGGCGCAGAACACTGAAGCTTTCTTT.